This T cell receptor beta chain was obtained from a study of blood T cell repertoires in COVID-19. Under the authors' procedure: How many nucleated cells were present was estimated from reference gene primer amplification. The table came from immunoSEQ multiplex PCR; TCRdb's copy has only in-frame clones and leaves some out. D and trimming were read from the DNA, whereas the V and J calls and clone size are those reported in that table. The sample gives approximately 260,000 clones, 86% of which show up once; 3.6% is in the top ten. This CDR3 spans 14 amino acids. This TCR was sampled from a man younger than 30 with active or convalescent COVID-19. The chain couples TRBV7-5 to TRBJ1-5. TRBV7-5 is a pseudogene segment. Sequencing input: peripheral blood. The CDR3 sequence: CVRSLIYSNQPQHF. The DNA for the CDR3 is TGTGTCAGAAGCTTAATCTATAGCAATCAGCCCCAGCATTTT.